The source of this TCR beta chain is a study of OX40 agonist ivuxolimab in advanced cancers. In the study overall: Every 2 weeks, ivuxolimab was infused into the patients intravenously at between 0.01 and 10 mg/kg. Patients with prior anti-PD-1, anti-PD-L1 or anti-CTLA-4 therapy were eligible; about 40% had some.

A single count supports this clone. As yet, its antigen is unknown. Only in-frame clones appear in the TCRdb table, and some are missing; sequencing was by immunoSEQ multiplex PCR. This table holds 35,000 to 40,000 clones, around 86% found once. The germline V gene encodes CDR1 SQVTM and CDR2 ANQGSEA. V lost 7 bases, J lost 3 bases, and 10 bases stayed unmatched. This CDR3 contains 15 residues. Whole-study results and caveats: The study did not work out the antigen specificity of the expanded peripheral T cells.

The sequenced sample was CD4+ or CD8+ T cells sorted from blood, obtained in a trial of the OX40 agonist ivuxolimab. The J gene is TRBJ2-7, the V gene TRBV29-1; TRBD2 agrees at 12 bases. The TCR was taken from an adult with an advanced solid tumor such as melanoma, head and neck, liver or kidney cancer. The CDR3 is CSATSGRGLGYEQYF. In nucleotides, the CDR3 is TGCAGCGCGACTAGCGGGAGAGGTTTGGGCTACGAGCAGTACTTC.